The entry below gives a single TCR beta chain sequence along with its context. This table comes from immunoSEQ multiplex PCR, and its TCRdb copy is limited to in-frame clones, with some not included. The sample shows fewer than 110,000 clones, around 87% of them seen only once. The sample comes from a study of blood T cell repertoires in COVID-19. The overall study: The United States, Italy and Spain provided the acute and convalescent COVID-19 samples. PBMCs, B-cell-depleted T cells, or T cells were the source of the cDNA or gDNA that made up the material.

Between the trimmed V and J ends, which lost 6 bases and 3 bases, there was a span of 14 bases. The germline V gene encodes CDR1 MNHNY and CDR2 SVGAGI (reference sequence). The CDR3 loop spans 14 amino acids. The rearrangement links TRBV6-6 to TRBJ1-1; no firm D call. The TCR sequence derives from a woman aged 25 to 39 with acute or convalescent COVID-19. Sequenced sample: peripheral blood. CDR3 residues: CASSPPGGYTEAFF. CDR3 in DNA: TGTGCCAGCAGCCCGCCAGGAGGCTACACTGAAGCTTTCTTT.